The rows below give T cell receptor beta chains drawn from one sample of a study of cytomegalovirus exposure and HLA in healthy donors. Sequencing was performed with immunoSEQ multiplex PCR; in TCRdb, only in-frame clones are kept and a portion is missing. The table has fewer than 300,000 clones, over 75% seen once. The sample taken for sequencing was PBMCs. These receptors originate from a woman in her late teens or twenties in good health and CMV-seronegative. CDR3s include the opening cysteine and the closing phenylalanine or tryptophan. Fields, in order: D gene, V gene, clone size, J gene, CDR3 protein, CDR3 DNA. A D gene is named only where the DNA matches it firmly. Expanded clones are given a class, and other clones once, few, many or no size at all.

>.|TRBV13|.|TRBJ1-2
CASSVTVNYGYTF
TGTGCCAGCAGCGTAACAGTCAACTATGGCTACACCTTC
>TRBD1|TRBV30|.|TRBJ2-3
CAWSVPTGYTDTQYF
TGTGCCTGGAGTGTACCGACAGGGTATACAGATACGCAGTATTTT
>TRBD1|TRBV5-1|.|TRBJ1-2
CASSLGQGGWLANYGYTF
TGCGCCAGCAGCTTAGGACAGGGCGGCTGGTTAGCTAACTATGGCTACACCTTC
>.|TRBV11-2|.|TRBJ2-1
CASSSGSSYNEQFF
TGTGCCAGCAGCTCAGGGTCCTCCTACAATGAGCAGTTCTTC
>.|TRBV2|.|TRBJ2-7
CASMWATSYEQYF
TGTGCCAGCATGTGGGCGACTAGCTACGAGCAGTACTTC
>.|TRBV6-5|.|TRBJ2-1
CASSYAAYNEQFF
TGTGCCAGCAGTTACGCGGCGTACAATGAGCAGTTCTTC
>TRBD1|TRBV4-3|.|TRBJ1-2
CASSQRQGDGYTF
TGCGCCAGCTCACAAAGACAGGGCGATGGCTACACCTTC
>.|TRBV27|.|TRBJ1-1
CASSLVRAMNTEAFF
TGTGCCAGCAGTTTGGTCAGGGCGATGAACACTGAAGCTTTCTTT
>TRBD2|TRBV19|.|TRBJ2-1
CASSQGTSGRGHNEQFF
TGTGCCAGTAGTCAAGGGACTAGCGGGAGGGGACACAATGAGCAGTTCTTC
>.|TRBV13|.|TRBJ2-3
CASSLGLRSRTGDTQYF
TGTGCCAGCAGCTTAGGCCTTAGGTCTAGGACTGGAGATACGCAGTATTTT
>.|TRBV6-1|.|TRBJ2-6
CASSERASGANVLTF
TGTGCCAGCAGTGAAAGAGCCTCTGGGGCCAACGTCCTGACTTTC
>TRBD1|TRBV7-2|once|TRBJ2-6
CASSYPRDRISGANVLTF
TGTGCCAGCAGCTATCCCCGGGACAGGATCTCTGGGGCCAACGTCCTGACTTTC
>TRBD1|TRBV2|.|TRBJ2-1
CASDRGGEQFF
TGTGCCAGCGACAGGGGGGGCGAGCAGTTCTTC
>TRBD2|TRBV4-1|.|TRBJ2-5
CASSLETSRETQYF
TGCGCCAGCAGCCTCGAGACTAGCAGAGAGACCCAGTACTTC
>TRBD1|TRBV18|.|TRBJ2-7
CASSLSTGASSYEQYF
TGTGCCAGCTCACTTTCGACAGGGGCCAGCTCCTACGAGCAGTACTTC
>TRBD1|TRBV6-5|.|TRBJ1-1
CASSPRDRNTEAFF
TGTGCCAGCAGCCCCCGGGACAGGAACACTGAAGCTTTCTTT
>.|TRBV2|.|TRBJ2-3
CASIDALRGRHTDTQYF
TGTGCCAGCATCGACGCCCTCAGGGGAAGGCACACAGATACGCAGTATTTT
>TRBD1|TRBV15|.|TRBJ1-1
CATSRLTGGNTEAFF
TGTGCCACCAGCAGACTGACAGGGGGGAACACTGAAGCTTTCTTT
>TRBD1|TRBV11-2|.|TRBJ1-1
CASSLEGTVWGTEAFF
TGTGCCAGCAGCTTAGAAGGGACAGTCTGGGGCACTGAAGCTTTCTTT
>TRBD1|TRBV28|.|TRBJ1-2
CASSSPQDRERPNYGYTF
TGTGCCAGCAGTTCCCCCCAGGACAGGGAGAGACCTAACTATGGCTACACCTTC
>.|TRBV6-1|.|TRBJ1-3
CASILRTGPGNTIYF
TGTGCCAGCATCCTTCGCACAGGGCCTGGAAACACCATATATTTT
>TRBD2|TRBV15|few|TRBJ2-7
CATSRGDGSYEQYF
TGTGCCACCAGCCGGGGGGACGGCTCCTACGAGCAGTACTTC
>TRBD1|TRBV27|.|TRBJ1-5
CASSSRQGVSNQPQHF
TGTGCCAGCAGTTCCCGCCAGGGGGTTAGTAATCAGCCCCAGCATTTT
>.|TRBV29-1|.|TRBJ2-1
CSVEGAQGFYNEQFF
TGCAGCGTTGAAGGCGCGCAGGGGTTTTACAATGAGCAGTTCTTC
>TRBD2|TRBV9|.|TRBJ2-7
CASSPQREGRYEQYF
TGTGCCAGCAGCCCCCAGCGGGAGGGCCGCTACGAGCAGTACTTC
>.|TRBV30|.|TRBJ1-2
CAWSAEAYYGYTF
TGTGCCTGGAGTGCTGAAGCGTACTATGGCTACACCTTC
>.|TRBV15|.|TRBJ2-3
CATTIRGRGTDTQYF
TGTGCCACCACCATTAGGGGCCGGGGCACAGATACGCAGTATTTT
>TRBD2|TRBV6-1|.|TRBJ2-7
CASSAASGAYEQYF
TGTGCCAGCAGTGCGGCTAGCGGGGCCTACGAGCAGTACTTC
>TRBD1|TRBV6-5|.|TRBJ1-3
CASSYTPGTGGNTIYF
TGTGCCAGCAGTTACACCCCCGGGACAGGGGGAAACACCATATATTTT
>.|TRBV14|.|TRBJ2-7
CASSRQASREQYF
TGTGCCAGCAGCCGCCAGGCCTCTCGGGAGCAGTACTTC
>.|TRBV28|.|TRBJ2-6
CASRTGSSGANVLTF
TGTGCCAGCAGAACAGGGAGCTCTGGGGCCAACGTCCTGACTTTC
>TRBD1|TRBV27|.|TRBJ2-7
CASSLSSGTGVSEQYF
TGTGCCAGCAGTTTATCCTCCGGGACAGGTGTCTCCGAGCAGTACTTC
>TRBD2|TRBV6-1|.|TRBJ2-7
CASGGVFGEQYF
TGTGCCAGCGGGGGGGTATTCGGCGAGCAGTACTTC
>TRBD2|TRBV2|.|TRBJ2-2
CASTGGLANTGELFF
TGTGCCAGCACGGGGGGACTAGCCAACACCGGGGAGCTGTTTTTT
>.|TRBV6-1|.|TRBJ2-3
CASTEERRSTDTQYF
TGTGCCAGCACGGAAGAGCGAAGGAGCACAGATACGCAGTATTTT
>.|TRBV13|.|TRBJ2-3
CASSQRVGGRTDTQYF
TGTGCCAGCAGCCAAAGGGTGGGGGGTCGCACAGATACGCAGTATTTT
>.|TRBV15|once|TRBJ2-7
CATSRGGRAYEQYF
TGTGCCACCAGCAGAGGGGGCAGAGCCTACGAGCAGTACTTC
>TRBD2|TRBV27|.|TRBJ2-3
CASKRLAGVIGSTDTQYF
TGTGCCAGCAAGAGACTAGCGGGAGTGATAGGTAGCACAGATACGCAGTATTTT
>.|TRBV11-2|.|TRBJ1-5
CASSLDVREHQPQHF
TGTGCCAGCAGCTTAGATGTGCGGGAACACCAGCCCCAGCATTTT
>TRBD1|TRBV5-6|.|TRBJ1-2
CASSLRTGRRNYGYTF
TGTGCCAGCAGTTTACGGACAGGGCGTAGAAACTATGGCTACACCTTC
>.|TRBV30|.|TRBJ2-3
CAWSEVGPGTDTQYF
TGTGCCTGGAGTGAAGTGGGGCCAGGCACAGATACGCAGTATTTT
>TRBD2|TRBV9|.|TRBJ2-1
CASSAGLAGAREQFF
TGTGCCAGCAGCGCGGGACTAGCGGGAGCTAGGGAGCAGTTCTTC
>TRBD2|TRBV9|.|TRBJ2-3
CASSGSVSLAVTDTQYF
TGTGCCAGCAGCGGATCGGTTAGCCTAGCGGTAACAGATACGCAGTATTTT
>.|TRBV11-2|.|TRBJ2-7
CASSLYEVPAYEQYF
TGTGCCAGCAGCTTATATGAGGTTCCCGCCTACGAGCAGTACTTC
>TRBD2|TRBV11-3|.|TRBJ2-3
CASSSRSGLAGGTTDTQYF
TGTGCCAGCAGCTCACGATCGGGACTAGCGGGAGGGACCACAGATACGCAGTATTTT
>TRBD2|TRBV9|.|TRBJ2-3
CASSPGGIAGVNTDTQYF
TGTGCCAGCAGCCCAGGGGGAATAGCGGGAGTCAACACAGATACGCAGTATTTT
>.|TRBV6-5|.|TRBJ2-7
CASSYYQNSYEQYF
TGTGCCAGCAGTTACTATCAGAACAGCTACGAGCAGTACTTC
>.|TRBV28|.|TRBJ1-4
CASRPQGIGEKLFF
TGTGCCAGCAGACCCCAGGGGATTGGTGAAAAACTGTTTTTT
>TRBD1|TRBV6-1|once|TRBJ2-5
CASSEANWVLTWDRTQETQYF
TGTGCCAGCAGTGAAGCGAATTGGGTCCTCACGTGGGACAGGACTCAAGAGACCCAGTACTTC
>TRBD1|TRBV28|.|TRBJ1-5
CASSFRGRQPQHF
TGTGCCAGCAGTTTCAGGGGGCGTCAGCCCCAGCATTTT
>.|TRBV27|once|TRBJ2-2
CASSLYASNQGELFF
TGTGCCAGCAGTTTATACGCCTCCAACCAGGGGGAGCTGTTTTTT
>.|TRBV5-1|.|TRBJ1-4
CASSRKQGEKLFF
TGCGCCAGCAGCCGAAAACAGGGAGAAAAACTGTTTTTT
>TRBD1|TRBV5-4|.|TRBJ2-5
CASSLGDRGQETQYF
TGTGCCAGCAGCTTGGGGGACAGGGGACAAGAGACCCAGTACTTC
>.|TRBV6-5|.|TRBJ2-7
CASSYSTGVGGYEQYF
TGTGCCAGCAGTTACTCAACAGGCGTCGGGGGCTACGAGCAGTACTTC
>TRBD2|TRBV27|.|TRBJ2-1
CASSPGLAGHNEQFF
TGTGCCAGCAGTCCTGGACTAGCCGGACACAATGAGCAGTTCTTC
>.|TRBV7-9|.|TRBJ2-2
CASSLVTGDTGELFF
TGTGCCAGCAGCTTAGTTACGGGTGACACCGGGGAGCTGTTTTTT
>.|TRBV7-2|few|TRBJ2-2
CASSLTRESGELFF
TGTGCCAGCAGCCTTACTCGGGAATCCGGGGAGCTGTTTTTT